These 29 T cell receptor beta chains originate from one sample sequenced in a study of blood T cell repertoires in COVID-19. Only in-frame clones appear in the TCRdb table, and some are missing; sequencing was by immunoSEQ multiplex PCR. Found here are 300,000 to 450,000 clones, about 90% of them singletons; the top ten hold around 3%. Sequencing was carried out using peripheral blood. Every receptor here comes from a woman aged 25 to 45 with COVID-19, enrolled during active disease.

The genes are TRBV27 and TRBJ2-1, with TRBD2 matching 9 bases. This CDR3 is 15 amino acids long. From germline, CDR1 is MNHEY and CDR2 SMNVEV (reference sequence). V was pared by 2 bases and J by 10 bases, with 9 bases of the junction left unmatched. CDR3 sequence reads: CASSLIAGLAGEQFF. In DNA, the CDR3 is TGTGCCAGCAGTTTAATCGCGGGACTAGCAGGGGAGCAGTTCTTC.

The CDR3 loop reads CATSRDRTGGVNTEAFF. CDR3 in DNA: TGTGCCACCAGCAGAGATCGTACAGGGGGGGTGAACACTGAAGCTTTCTTT. The genes are TRBV15 and TRBJ1-1; TRBD1 agrees at 8 bases. The germline V gene encodes CDR1 LNHNV and CDR2 YYDKDF (reference sequence). The CDR3 runs 17 residues. J lost 0 bases, V lost 0 bases, and 6 bases had no gene match.

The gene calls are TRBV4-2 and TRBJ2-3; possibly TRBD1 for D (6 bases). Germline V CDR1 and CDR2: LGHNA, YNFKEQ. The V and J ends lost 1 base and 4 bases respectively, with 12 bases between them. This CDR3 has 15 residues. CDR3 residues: CASSQGRAGADTQYF. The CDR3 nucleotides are TGTGCCAGCAGCCAAGGGCGGGCAGGGGCAGATACGCAGTATTTT.

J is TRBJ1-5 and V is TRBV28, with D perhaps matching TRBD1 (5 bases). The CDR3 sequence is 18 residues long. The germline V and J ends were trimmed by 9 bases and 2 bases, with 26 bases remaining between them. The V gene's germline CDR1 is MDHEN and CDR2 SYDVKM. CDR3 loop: CASCPRTYRRLGNQPQHF. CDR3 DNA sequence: TGTGCCAGTTGCCCCAGGACATATAGACGATTGGGCAATCAGCCCCAGCATTTT.

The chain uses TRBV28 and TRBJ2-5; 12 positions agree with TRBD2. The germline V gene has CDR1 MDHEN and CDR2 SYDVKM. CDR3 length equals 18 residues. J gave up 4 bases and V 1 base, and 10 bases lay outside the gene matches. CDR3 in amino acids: CASSLSSRLAGVRETQYF. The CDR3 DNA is TGTGCCAGCAGTTTATCCTCTCGACTAGCGGGGGTGAGAGAGACCCAGTACTTC.

The CDR3 DNA is TGTGCTAGTGGTTTGATTCCGGGGGGCGAGCAGTACTTC. It specifies CASGLIPGGEQYF. This chain links TRBV12-5 with TRBJ2-7; 7 bases align to TRBD2. Germline loops: CDR1 LGHNT, CDR2 FRNRAP. V gave up 2 bases and J gave up 6 bases; unmatched junction bases: 4. The CDR3 has 13 amino acids.

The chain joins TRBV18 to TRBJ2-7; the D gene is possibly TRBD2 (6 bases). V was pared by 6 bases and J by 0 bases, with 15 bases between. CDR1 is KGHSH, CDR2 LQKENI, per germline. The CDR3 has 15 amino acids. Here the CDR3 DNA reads TGTGCCAGCTCCCCCGTGCGGGGCAGCTCCTACGAGCAGTACGTC. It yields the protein CASSPVRGSSYEQYV.

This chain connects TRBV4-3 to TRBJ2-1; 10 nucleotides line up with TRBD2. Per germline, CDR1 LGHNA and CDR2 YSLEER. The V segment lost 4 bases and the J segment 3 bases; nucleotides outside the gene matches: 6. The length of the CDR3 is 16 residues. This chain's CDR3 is CASSPLLAGDYNEQFF. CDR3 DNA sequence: TGCGCCAGCAGCCCGCTGCTAGCGGGAGACTACAATGAGCAGTTCTTC.

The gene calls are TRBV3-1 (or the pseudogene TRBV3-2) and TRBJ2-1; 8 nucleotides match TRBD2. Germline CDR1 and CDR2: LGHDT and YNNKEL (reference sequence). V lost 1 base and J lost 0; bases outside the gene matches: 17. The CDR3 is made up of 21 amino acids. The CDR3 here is CASSQAQRERTKTCSYNEQFF. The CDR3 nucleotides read TGTGCCAGCAGCCAAGCACAGCGGGAGCGGACTAAAACATGCTCCTACAATGAGCAGTTCTTC.

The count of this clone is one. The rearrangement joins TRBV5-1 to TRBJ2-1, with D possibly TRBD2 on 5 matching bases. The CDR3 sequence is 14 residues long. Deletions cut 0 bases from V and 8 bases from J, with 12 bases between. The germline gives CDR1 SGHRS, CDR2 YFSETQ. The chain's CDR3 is CASSLALARDEQFF. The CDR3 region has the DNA TGCGCCAGCAGCTTGGCTCTAGCTAGGGATGAGCAGTTCTTC.

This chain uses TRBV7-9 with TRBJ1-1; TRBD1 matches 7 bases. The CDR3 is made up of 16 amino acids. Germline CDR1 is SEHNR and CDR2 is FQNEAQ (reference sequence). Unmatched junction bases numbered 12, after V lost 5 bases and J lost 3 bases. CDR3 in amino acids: CASSTISGQSYTEAFF. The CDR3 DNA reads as TGTGCCAGCAGCACTATCTCGGGACAGAGCTACACTGAAGCTTTCTTT. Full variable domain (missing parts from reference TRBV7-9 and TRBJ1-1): DTGVSQNPRHKITKRGQNVTFRCDPISEHNRLYWYRQTLGQGPEFLTYFQNEAQLEKSRLLSDRFSAERPKGSFSTLEIQRTEQGDSAMYLCASSTISGQSYTEAFFGQGTRLTVV.

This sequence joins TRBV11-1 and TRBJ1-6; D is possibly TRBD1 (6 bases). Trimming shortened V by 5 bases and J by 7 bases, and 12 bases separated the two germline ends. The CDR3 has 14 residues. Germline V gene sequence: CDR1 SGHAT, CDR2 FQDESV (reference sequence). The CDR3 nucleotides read TGTGCCAGCAGCCAGGGGTCCGCCAATTCACCCCTCCACTTT. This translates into CASSQGSANSPLHF.

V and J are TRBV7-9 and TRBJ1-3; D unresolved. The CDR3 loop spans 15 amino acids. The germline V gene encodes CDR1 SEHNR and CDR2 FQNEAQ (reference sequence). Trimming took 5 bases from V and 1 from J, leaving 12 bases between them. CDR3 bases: TGTGCCAGCAGCCTACAGCGGATGTCTGGAAACACCATATATTTT. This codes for CASSLQRMSGNTIYF.

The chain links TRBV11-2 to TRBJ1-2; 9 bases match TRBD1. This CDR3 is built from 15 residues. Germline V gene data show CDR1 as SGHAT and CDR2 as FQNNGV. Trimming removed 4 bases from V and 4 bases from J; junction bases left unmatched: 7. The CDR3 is CASSSGQGIVYGYTF. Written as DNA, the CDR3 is TGTGCCAGCAGCTCCGGACAGGGGATAGTCTATGGCTACACCTTC.

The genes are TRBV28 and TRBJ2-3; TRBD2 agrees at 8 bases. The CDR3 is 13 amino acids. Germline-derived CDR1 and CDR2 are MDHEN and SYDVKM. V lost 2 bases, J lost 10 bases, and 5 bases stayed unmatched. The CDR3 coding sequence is TGTGCCAGCAGTTTACGGGAGCGGGAGTCGCAGTATTTT. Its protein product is CASSLRERESQYF.

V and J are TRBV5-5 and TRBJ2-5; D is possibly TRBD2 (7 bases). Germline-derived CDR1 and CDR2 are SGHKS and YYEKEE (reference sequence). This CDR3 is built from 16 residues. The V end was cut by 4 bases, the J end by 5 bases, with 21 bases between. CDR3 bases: TGTGCCAGCAGCCTTCTTTGGTCAGGGGAGGGGGAGACCCAGTACTTC. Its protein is CASSLLWSGEGETQYF.

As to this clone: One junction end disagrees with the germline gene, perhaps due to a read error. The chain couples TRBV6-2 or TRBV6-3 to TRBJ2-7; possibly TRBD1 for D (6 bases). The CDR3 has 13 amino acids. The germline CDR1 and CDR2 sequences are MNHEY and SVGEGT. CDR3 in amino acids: CASSRNPGQISDF. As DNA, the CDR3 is TGTGCCAGCAGTCGGAACCCGGGACAAATTAGTGACTTC.

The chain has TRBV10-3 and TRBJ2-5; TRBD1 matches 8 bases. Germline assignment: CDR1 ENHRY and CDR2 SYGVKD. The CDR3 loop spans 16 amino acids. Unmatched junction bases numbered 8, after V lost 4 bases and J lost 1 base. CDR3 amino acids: CAISGGQGSAQETQYF. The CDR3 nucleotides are TGTGCCATCAGTGGCGGACAGGGAAGCGCCCAAGAGACCCAGTACTTC.

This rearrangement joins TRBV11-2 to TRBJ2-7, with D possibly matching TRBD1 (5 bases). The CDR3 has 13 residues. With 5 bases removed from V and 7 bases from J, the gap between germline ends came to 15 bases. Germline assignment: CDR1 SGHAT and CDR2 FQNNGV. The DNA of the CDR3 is TGTGCCAGCAGCCTAGTAGGGGCCGGTGAGCAGTACTTC. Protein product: CASSLVGAGEQYF.

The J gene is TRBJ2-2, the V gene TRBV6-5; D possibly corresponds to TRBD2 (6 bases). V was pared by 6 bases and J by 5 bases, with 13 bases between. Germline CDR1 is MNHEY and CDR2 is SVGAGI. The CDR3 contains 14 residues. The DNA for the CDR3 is TGTGCCAGCAGCTCGGGACTCCCGACCGGGGAGCTGTTTTTT. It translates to CASSSGLPTGELFF.

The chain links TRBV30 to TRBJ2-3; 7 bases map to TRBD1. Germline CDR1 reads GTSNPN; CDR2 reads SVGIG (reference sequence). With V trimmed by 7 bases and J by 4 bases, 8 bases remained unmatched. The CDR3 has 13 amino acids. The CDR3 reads CASERGRSDTQYF. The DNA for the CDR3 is TGTGCCTCGGAGAGGGGGCGCTCAGATACGCAGTATTTT.

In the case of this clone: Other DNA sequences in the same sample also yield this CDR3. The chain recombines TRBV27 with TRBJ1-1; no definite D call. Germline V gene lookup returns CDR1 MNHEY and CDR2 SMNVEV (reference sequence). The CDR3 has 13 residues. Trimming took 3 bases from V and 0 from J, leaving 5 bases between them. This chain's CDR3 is CASSFSLNTEAFF. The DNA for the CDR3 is TGTGCCAGCAGTTTCTCTCTGAACACTGAAGCTTTCTTT.

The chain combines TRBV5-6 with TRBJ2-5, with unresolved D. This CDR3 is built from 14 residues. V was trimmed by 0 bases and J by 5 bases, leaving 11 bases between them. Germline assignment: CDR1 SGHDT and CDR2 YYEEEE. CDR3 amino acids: CASSLGSSGETQYF. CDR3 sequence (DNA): TGTGCCAGCAGCTTGGGTAGTTCCGGTGAGACCCAGTACTTC.

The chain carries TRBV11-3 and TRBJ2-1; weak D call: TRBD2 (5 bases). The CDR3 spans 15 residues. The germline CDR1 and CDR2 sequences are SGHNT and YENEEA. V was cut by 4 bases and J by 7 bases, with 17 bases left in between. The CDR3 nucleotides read TGTGCCAGCAGCTCTAACGGGATCTTAAATAATGAGCAGTTCTTC. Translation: CASSSNGILNNEQFF.

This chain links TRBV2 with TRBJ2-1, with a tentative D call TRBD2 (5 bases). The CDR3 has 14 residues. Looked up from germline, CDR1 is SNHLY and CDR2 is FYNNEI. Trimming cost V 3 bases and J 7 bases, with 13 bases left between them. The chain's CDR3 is CASSEVREMNEQFF. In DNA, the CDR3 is TGTGCCAGCAGTGAGGTTAGGGAGATGAATGAGCAGTTCTTC.

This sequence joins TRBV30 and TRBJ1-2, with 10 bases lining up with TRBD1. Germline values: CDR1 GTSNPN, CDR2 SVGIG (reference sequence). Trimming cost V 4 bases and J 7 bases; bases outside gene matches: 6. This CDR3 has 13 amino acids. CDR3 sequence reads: CAWTRTGGGGYTF. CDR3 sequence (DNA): TGTGCCTGGACCAGGACAGGGGGAGGTGGCTACACCTTC. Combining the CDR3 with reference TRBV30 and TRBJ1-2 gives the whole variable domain SQTIHQWPATLVQPVGSPLSLECTVEGTSNPNLYWYRQAAGRGLQLLFYSVGIGQISSEVPQNLSASRPQDRQFILSSKKLLLSDSGFYLCAWTRTGGGGYTFGSGTRLTVV.

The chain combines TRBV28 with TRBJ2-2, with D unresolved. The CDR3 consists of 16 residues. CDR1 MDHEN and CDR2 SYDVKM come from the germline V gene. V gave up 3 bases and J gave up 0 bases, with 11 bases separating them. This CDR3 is CASSLFGFTNTGELFF. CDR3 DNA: TGTGCCAGCAGTTTGTTCGGGTTCACGAACACCGGGGAGCTGTTTTTT. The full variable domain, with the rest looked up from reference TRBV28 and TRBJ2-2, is DVKVTQSSRYLVKRTGEKVFLECVQDMDHENMFWYRQDPGLGLRLIYFSYDVKMKEKGDIPEGYSVSREKKERFSLILESASTNQTSMYLCASSLFGFTNTGELFFGEGSRLTVL.

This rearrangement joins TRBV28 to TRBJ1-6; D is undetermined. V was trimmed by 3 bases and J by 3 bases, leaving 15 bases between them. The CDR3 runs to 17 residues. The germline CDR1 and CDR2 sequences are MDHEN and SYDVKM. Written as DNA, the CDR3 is TGTGCCAGCAGTTTTACAGACCCTCTCGTCTATAATTCACCCCTCCACTTT. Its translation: CASSFTDPLVYNSPLHF.

The CDR3 reads CASSEVLAGGNEQYV. CDR3 sequence (DNA): TGTGCCAGCAGTGAAGTACTAGCGGGAGGCAACGAGCAGTACGTC. The rearrangement joins TRBV6-1 to TRBJ2-7; TRBD2 matches 12 bases. The germline gives CDR1 MNHNS, CDR2 SASEGT. J gave up 5 bases and V 1 base, and 3 bases lay outside the gene matches. The CDR3 runs 15 residues.